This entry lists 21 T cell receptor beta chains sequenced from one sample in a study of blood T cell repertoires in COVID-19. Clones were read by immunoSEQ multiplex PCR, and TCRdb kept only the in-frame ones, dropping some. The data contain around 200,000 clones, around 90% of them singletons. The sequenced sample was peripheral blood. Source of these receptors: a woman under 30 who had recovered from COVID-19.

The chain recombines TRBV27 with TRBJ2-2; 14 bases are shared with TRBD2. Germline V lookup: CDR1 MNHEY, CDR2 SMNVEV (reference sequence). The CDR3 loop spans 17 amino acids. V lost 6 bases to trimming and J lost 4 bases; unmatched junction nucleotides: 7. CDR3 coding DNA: TGTGCCAGCAGAAAACCGGGACTAGCGGGAGTCACCGGGGAGCTGTTTTTT. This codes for CASRKPGLAGVTGELFF.

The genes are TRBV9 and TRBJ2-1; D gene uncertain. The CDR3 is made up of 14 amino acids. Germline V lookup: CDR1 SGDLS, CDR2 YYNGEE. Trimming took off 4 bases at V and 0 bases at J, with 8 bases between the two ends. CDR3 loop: CASSLDTSYNEQFF. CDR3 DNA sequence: TGTGCCAGCAGCCTCGACACCTCCTACAATGAGCAGTTCTTC.

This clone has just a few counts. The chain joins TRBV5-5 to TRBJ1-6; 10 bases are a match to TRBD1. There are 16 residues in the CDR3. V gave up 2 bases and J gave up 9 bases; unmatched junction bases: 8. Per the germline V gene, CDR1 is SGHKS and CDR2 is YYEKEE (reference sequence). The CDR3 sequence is CASSLLRTGGASPLHF. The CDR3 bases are TGTGCCAGCAGCTTACTGCGGACAGGGGGAGCTTCACCCCTCCACTTT.

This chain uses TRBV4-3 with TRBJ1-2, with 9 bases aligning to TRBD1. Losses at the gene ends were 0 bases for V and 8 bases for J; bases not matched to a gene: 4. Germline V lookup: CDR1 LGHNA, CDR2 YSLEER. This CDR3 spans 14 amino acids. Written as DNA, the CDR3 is TGCGCCAGCAGCCAAGACCTGGGGACAGGGGGCTACACCTTC. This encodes CASSQDLGTGGYTF.

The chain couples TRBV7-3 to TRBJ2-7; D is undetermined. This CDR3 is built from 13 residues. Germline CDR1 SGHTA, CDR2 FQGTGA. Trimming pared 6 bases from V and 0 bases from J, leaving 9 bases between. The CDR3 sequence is CASSELSSYEQYF. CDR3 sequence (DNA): TGTGCCAGCAGTGAGTTGAGCTCCTACGAGCAGTACTTC.

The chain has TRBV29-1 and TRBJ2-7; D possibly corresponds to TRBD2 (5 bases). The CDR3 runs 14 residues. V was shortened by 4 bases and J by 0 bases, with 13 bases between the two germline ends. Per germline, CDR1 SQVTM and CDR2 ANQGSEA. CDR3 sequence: CSVVIKRSSYEQYF. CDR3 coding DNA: TGCAGCGTTGTTATTAAGCGGAGCTCCTACGAGCAGTACTTC.

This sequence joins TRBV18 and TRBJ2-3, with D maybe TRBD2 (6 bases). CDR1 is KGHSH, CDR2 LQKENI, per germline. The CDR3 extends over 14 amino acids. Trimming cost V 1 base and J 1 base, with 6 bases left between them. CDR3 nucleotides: TGTGCCAGCTCACCACGGGGGGGCACAGATACGCAGTATTTT. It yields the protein CASSPRGGTDTQYF.

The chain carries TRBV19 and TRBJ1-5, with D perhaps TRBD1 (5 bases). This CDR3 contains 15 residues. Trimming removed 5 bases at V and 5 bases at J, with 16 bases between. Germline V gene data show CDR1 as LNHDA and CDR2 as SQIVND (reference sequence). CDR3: CASSPLDRLYQPQHF. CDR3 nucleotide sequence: TGTGCCAGTAGTCCTCTTGACAGATTATATCAGCCCCAGCATTTT. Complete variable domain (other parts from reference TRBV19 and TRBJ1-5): DGGITQSPKYLFRKEGQNVTLSCEQNLNHDAMYWYRQDPGQGLRLIYYSQIVNDFQKGDIAEGYSVSREKKESFPLTVTSAQKNPTAFYLCASSPLDRLYQPQHFGDGTRLSIL.

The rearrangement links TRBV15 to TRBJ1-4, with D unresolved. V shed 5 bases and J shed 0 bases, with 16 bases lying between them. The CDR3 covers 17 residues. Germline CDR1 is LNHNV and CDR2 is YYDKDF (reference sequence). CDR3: CATSGSLGSSTNEKLFF. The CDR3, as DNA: TGTGCCACCAGCGGATCCCTAGGCAGTTCAACTAATGAAAAACTGTTTTTT. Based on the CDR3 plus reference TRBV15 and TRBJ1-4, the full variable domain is DAMVIQNPRYQVTQFGKPVTLSCSQTLNHNVMYWYQQKSSQAPKLLFHYYDKDFNNEADTPDNFQSRRPNTSFCFLDIRSPGLGDTAMYLCATSGSLGSSTNEKLFFGSGTQLSVL.

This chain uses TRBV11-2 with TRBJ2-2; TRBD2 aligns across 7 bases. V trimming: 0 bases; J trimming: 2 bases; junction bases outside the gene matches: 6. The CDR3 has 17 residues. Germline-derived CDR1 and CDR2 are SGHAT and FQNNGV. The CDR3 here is CASSLEGGLQNTGELFF. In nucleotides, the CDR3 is TGTGCCAGCAGCTTAGAGGGGGGACTACAAAACACCGGGGAGCTGTTTTTT.

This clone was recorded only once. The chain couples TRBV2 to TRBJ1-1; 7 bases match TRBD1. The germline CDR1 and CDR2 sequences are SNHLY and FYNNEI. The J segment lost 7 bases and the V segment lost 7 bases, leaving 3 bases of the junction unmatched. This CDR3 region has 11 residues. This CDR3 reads CASIRQGEAFF. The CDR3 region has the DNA TGTGCCAGCATCAGACAGGGTGAAGCTTTCTTT.

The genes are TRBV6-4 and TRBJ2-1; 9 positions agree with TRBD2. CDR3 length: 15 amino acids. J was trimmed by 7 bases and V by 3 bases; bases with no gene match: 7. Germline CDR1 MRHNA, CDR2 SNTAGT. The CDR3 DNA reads TGTGCCAGCAGTGAGGCGGGAGGGCACGCAAATGAGCAGTTCTTC. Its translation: CASSEAGGHANEQFF.

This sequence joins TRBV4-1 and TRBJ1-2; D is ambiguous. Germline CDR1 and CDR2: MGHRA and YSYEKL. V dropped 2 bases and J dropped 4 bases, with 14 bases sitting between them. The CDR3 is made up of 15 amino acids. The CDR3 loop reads CASSQSENPFYGYTF. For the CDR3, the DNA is TGCGCCAGCAGCCAATCCGAGAACCCCTTCTATGGCTACACCTTC.

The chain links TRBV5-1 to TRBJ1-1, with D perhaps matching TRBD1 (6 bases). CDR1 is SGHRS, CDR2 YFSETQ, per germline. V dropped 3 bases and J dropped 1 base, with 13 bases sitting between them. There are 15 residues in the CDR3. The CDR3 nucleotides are TGCGCCAGCAGCTGGAAGACAGGATCGAACACTGAAGCTTTCTTT. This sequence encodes CASSWKTGSNTEAFF.

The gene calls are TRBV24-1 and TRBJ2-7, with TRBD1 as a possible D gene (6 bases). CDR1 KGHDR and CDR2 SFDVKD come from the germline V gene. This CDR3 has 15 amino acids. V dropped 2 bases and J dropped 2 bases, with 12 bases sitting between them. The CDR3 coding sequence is TGTGCCACCAGTGATTCCCGGGACAATCCCTACGAGCAGTACTTC. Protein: CATSDSRDNPYEQYF.

CDR3 loop: CSVADIGGRVPPTYEQYF. CDR3 bases: TGCAGCGTTGCGGATATAGGCGGGAGGGTCCCACCAACCTACGAGCAGTACTTC. This rearrangement joins TRBV29-1 to TRBJ2-7; 9 nucleotides agree with TRBD2. The length of the CDR3 is 18 residues. Germline V gives CDR1 SQVTM, CDR2 ANQGSEA. The ends lost 4 bases at V and 2 bases at J; junction bases unmatched: 18.

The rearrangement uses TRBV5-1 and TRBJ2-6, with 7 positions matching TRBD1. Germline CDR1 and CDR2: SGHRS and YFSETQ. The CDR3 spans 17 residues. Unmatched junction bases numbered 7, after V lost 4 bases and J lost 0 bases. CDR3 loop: CASSMGQRHSGANVLTF. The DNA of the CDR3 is TGCGCCAGCAGCATGGGACAGCGCCACTCTGGGGCCAACGTCCTGACTTTC.

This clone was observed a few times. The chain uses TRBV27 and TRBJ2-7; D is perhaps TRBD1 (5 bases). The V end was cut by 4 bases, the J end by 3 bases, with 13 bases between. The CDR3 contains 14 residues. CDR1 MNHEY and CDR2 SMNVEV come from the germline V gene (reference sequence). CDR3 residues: CASSSQGWGYEQYF. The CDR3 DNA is TGTGCCAGCAGTTCTCAGGGATGGGGCTACGAGCAGTACTTC.

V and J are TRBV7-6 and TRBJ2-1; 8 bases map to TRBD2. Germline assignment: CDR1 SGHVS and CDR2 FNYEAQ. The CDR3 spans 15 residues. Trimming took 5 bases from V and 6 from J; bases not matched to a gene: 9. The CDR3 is CASSPGLAQANEQFF. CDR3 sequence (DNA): TGTGCCAGCAGCCCTGGACTAGCTCAAGCCAATGAGCAGTTCTTC. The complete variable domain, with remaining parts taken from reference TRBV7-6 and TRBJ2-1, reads GAGVSQSPRYKVTKRGQDVALRCDPISGHVSLYWYRQALGQGPEFLTYFNYEAQQDKSGLPNDRFSAERPEGSISTLTIQRTEQRDSAMYRCASSPGLAQANEQFFGPGTRLTVL.

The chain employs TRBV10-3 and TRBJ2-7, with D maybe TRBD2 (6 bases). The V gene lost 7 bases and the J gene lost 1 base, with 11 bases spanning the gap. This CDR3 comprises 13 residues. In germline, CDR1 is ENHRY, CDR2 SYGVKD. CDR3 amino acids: CAITAAGSYEQYF. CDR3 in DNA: TGTGCCATCACGGCAGCGGGTTCCTACGAGCAGTACTTC.

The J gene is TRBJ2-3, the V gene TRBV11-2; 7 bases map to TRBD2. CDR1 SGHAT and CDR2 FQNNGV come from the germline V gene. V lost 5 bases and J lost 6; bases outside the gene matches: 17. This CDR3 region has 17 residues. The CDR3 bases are TGTGCCAGCAGCCTAACGTCAGAGGGAGGGTCGTTCGATACGCAGTATTTT. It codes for CASSLTSEGGSFDTQYF.